This TCR beta chain was sequenced during a study of human T cells and chemical hapten exposure. On the study more broadly: Diagnoses of alopecia areata, totalis or universalis occurred in mostly female patients.

The time point: pre-sensitization, week 0. Specified treatment: therapeutic diphenylcyclopropenone sensitization with weekly scalp DPC. This clonotype was recorded a few times. Germline V lookup: CDR1 MDHEN, CDR2 SYDVKM. The CDR3 contains 17 residues. The V end lost 0 bases, the J end lost 6 bases, and 19 bases lay between the germline ends. TCRdb reanalysed the RACE reads using MiXCR and keeps one entry per CDR3 protein. This table has more than 250,000 distinct CDR3 sequences, about 8.6% appearing once. The source material was whole blood, sampled in connection with sensitization to the hapten diphenylcyclopropenone (DPC). This chain connects TRBV28 to TRBJ2-3; D is undetermined. The TCR originated in a woman aged 35 to 49 with alopecia areata. Some clones in this sample may be carry-over from other donors' samples. CDR3 amino acids: CASSLWGASKEPDTQYF. CDR3 in DNA: TGTGCCAGCAGTTTATGGGGCGCCAGTAAAGAACCCGATACGCAGTATTTT.